The sequence of this T cell receptor beta chain was determined in a study of CD8+ T cells in alopecia areata. Treatment given: oral pan-JAK inhibitor, 5-10 mg twice daily. This CDR3 has 13 amino acids. Germline V CDR1 and CDR2: LNHNV, YYDKDF (reference sequence). With 5 bases clipped from V and 4 bases from J, the junction kept 4 bases outside the gene matches. cDNA reverse transcribed from extracted RNA served as the sequencing template. Assay used: immunoSEQ multiplex PCR; TCRdb lists only in-frame clones, some missing. Among roughly 180,000 clones listed, roughly 50% were seen once. The table lists this clone with a few counts.

The TCR originated in a human donor with alopecia areata. The V gene is TRBV15, the J gene TRBJ1-1; TRBD1 matches 7 bases. The sequences come from CD8+ T cells sorted from blood, collected at week 24, from a patient treated with tofacitinib. CDR3 nucleotide sequence: TGTGCCACCAGCTTGACAGGGAGCACTGAAGCTTTCTTT. Translating it yields CATSLTGSTEAFF. The full variable domain, completed using reference TRBV15 and TRBJ1-1, is DAMVIQNPRYQVTQFGKPVTLSCSQTLNHNVMYWYQQKSSQAPKLLFHYYDKDFNNEADTPDNFQSRRPNTSFCFLDIRSPGLGDTAMYLCATSLTGSTEAFFGQGTRLTVV.